The 26 T cell receptor beta chains below were found in one sample sequenced in a study of T cells in Graves' hyperthyroidism and ophthalmopathy. Template material for amplifying TCR beta CDR3 regions consisted of RNA transcripts. The HTBI set primed first-round TCR CDR3 RT-PCR. TCRdb redid the calling of the multiplex PCR reads with MiXCR, one entry per CDR3 protein. The sample contains roughly 550,000 distinct CDR3 sequences, about 16% of which appear only once. The sequenced material came from blood. These TCRs come from a woman in her 30s with Graves' ophthalmopathy.

This chain uses TRBV6-5 with TRBJ1-2, with a tentative D call TRBD1 (6 bases). V was clipped by 0 bases and J by 7 bases, with 21 bases between them. CDR1 MNHEY and CDR2 SVGAGI come from the germline V gene. The CDR3 has 17 amino acids. For the CDR3, the DNA is TGTGCCAGCAGTTACTCGATAGTAATTCGGGACATCGTTGGCTACACCTTC. It yields the protein CASSYSIVIRDIVGYTF.

This rearrangement joins TRBV4-1 to TRBJ2-7, with 7 nucleotides matching TRBD2. Per the germline V gene, CDR1 is MGHRA and CDR2 is YSYEKL. The CDR3 is made up of 14 amino acids. The trim removed 3 bases at V and 1 base at J, leaving 3 bases unmatched. Here the CDR3 DNA reads TGCGCCAGCAGCCAGTTACTAGCGTCCTACGAGCAGTACTTC. This translates into CASSQLLASYEQYF.

This clonotype was recorded at least ten times. The chain employs TRBV20-1 and TRBJ2-5, with D unclear. Germline V CDR1 and CDR2: DFQATT, SNEGSKA (reference sequence). CDR3 length: 13 residues. Trimming removed 6 bases from V and 3 bases from J, with 14 bases in between. The CDR3 is CSALHGQEETQYF. The CDR3 nucleotides are TGCAGTGCCCTCCACGGCCAGGAAGAGACCCAGTACTTC.

This clonotype occurred many times. V usage is TRBV11-2 and J usage is TRBJ1-1, with 7 bases identical to TRBD1. Germline CDR1 and CDR2: SGHAT and FQNNGV. With 5 bases clipped from V and 4 bases from J, the junction kept 13 bases outside the gene matches. This CDR3 comprises 16 residues. CDR3 DNA sequence: TGTGCCAGCAGCGACTGGCCAACAGGGGATCGCACTGAAGCTTTCTTT. Its protein product is CASSDWPTGDRTEAFF.

V gene TRBV9 combines with J gene TRBJ2-5; no clear D gene. The CDR3 covers 14 residues. V lost 0 bases and J lost 2, with 8 bases in between. The germline V gene has CDR1 SGDLS and CDR2 YYNGEE. In DNA, the CDR3 is TGTGCCAGCAGCGTAGATCCCAGACAAGAGACCCAGTACTTC. It translates to CASSVDPRQETQYF.

The sample holds a few counts of this clonotype. The chain couples TRBV19 to TRBJ2-3; TRBD2 aligns across 11 bases. The CDR3 spans 15 residues. The ends lost 9 bases at V and 6 bases at J; junction bases unmatched: 11. Germline V gives CDR1 LNHDA, CDR2 SQIVND (reference sequence). Here the CDR3 DNA reads TGTGCCAGCGCTCACGGGTCTAGCGGGAGGGATACGCAGTATTTT. Translation: CASAHGSSGRDTQYF.

The chain has TRBV7-2 and TRBJ1-5; the match to TRBD1 covers 11 bases. This CDR3 has 17 amino acids. Per germline, CDR1 SGHTA and CDR2 FQGNSA. With 5 bases clipped from V and 0 bases from J, the junction kept 6 bases outside the gene matches. DNA of the CDR3: TGTGCCAGCAGCCCATGGACAGGGGGCAATAGCAATCAGCCCCAGCATTTT. Translating gives CASSPWTGGNSNQPQHF.

In this sample, this clonotype turned up a few times. The CDR3 sequence is CASSLTGPGEQFF. CDR3 DNA sequence: TGTGCCAGCAGTTTGACAGGGCCGGGGGAGCAGTTCTTC. The chain carries TRBV6-1 and TRBJ2-1; 7 bases agree with TRBD1. The CDR3 is 13 amino acids. V shed 5 bases, J shed 10 bases, and the junction held 8 bases outside the gene matches. The germline CDR1 and CDR2 sequences are MNHNS and SASEGT.

This clonotype was seen more than once but under ten times. V gene TRBV4-3 combines with J gene TRBJ1-5; 7 nucleotides line up with TRBD1. V shed 2 bases, J shed 9 bases, and the junction held 13 bases outside the gene matches. Germline V gene data show CDR1 as LGHNA and CDR2 as YSLEER. There are 16 residues in the CDR3. The CDR3 DNA sequence: TGCGCCAGCAGCCAAACAACAGGGGTCGGTGGGGCGCCCCAGCATTTT. Amino acids: CASSQTTGVGGAPQHF.

The chain employs TRBV24-1 and TRBJ2-7, with 7 bases that match TRBD1. CDR1 KGHDR and CDR2 SFDVKD come from the germline V gene. The ends lost 3 bases at V and 4 bases at J; junction bases unmatched: 5. There are 14 residues in the CDR3. CDR3 sequence reads: CATSDGGQTYEQYF. The CDR3 DNA sequence: TGTGCCACCAGTGATGGGGGACAGACATACGAGCAGTACTTC.

The chain links TRBV6-5 to TRBJ2-5; no clear D. Germline V lookup: CDR1 MNHEY, CDR2 SVGAGI. The CDR3 length is 15 residues. The V and J ends lost 3 bases and 0 bases respectively, with 11 bases between them. The chain's CDR3 is CASSYGGRHQETQYF. Written as DNA, the CDR3 is TGTGCCAGCAGTTATGGCGGTAGGCACCAAGAGACCCAGTACTTC.

The chain joins TRBV5-5 to TRBJ2-7, with 7 positions matching TRBD2. Germline CDR1 is SGHKS and CDR2 is YYEKEE (reference sequence). Trimming took 0 bases from V and 2 from J; bases not matched to a gene: 5. This CDR3 has 15 residues. CDR3 protein: CASSLVGEGPYEQYF. The DNA for the CDR3 is TGTGCCAGCAGCTTGGTGGGGGAGGGCCCCTACGAGCAGTACTTC. Variable domain in full (rest from reference TRBV5-5 and TRBJ2-7): DAGVTQSPTHLIKTRGQQVTLRCSPISGHKSVSWYQQVLGQGPQFIFQYYEKEERGRGNFPDRFSARQFPNYSSELNVNALLLGDSALYLCASSLVGEGPYEQYFGPGTRLTVT.

This clonotype has a handful of counts. This chain uses TRBV24-1 with TRBJ2-5; perhaps D is TRBD1 or TRBD2 (5 bases each). Germline V gives CDR1 KGHDR, CDR2 SFDVKD. This CDR3 has 14 residues. V was cut by 4 bases and J by 5 bases, with 13 bases left in between. The CDR3 reads CATSDPGTRETQYF. CDR3 sequence (DNA): TGTGCCACCAGTGACCCCGGGACGCGGGAGACCCAGTACTTC.

This clonotype was counted only a few times. The J gene is TRBJ2-7, the V gene TRBV28; no clear D gene. The CDR3 contains 11 residues. Trimming left V 3 bases short and J 4 bases short, with 4 bases between. Germline CDR1 reads MDHEN; CDR2 reads SYDVKM. CDR3 DNA: TGTGCCAGCAGTTTTTTTTACGAGCAGTACTTC. It encodes CASSFFYEQYF.

This clonotype was seen many times. The chain recombines TRBV5-1 with TRBJ2-7; tentatively, D is TRBD1 (6 bases). Germline CDR1 is SGHRS and CDR2 is YFSETQ. This CDR3 has 16 amino acids. Trimming removed 0 bases from V and 5 bases from J, with 18 bases in between. The CDR3: CASSLVSDQGIHEQYF. CDR3 in DNA: TGCGCCAGCAGCTTGGTGTCCGATCAGGGGATCCACGAGCAGTACTTC.

The chain is built from TRBV7-3 and TRBJ2-3, with TRBD2 matching 12 bases. This CDR3 comprises 18 residues. V trimming: 1 base; J trimming: 3 bases; junction bases outside the gene matches: 8. From germline, CDR1 is SGHTA and CDR2 FQGTGA. The CDR3 DNA follows: TGTGCCAGCAGCTTAAGAAAAAAGCTAGCGGGAGGGACAGATACGCAGTATTTT. It translates to CASSLRKKLAGGTDTQYF.

The chain combines TRBV12-3 or TRBV12-4 with TRBJ1-6; maybe TRBD1 (5 bases). V was trimmed by 5 bases and J by 11 bases, leaving 13 bases between them. There are 13 residues in the CDR3. DNA of the CDR3: TGTGCCAGCAGTCCCGCCGAGGGGCCACCCCTCCACTTT. It encodes CASSPAEGPPLHF.

This clonotype was recorded many times. This chain joins TRBV5-5 and TRBJ2-7; D perhaps matches TRBD1 (5 bases). The V gene lost 0 bases and the J gene lost 6 bases, with 10 bases spanning the gap. The CDR3 runs 13 residues. CDR1 and CDR2 (germline): SGHKS, YYEKEE (reference sequence). The CDR3 DNA sequence: TGTGCCAGCAGCTTGGAATGGGGCAGCGAGCAGTACTTC. Translated, it gives CASSLEWGSEQYF.

This clonotype occurred many times. V is TRBV6-1 and J is TRBJ1-5; D is unclear. There are 12 residues in the CDR3. Germline CDR1 and CDR2: MNHNS and SASEGT. V shed 7 bases and J shed 4 bases, with 8 bases lying between them. The CDR3 nucleotides read TGTGCCAGCAAACTTTGGAATCAGCCCCAGCATTTT. Its protein is CASKLWNQPQHF.

This clonotype was counted many times. V gene TRBV6-1 combines with J gene TRBJ2-7; TRBD2 agrees at 10 bases. The V segment lost 5 bases and the J segment 2 bases; nucleotides outside the gene matches: 9. The CDR3 length is 16 residues. CDR1 is MNHNS and CDR2 is SASEGT in the germline V gene. CDR3 coding DNA: TGTGCCAGCAGTCATCCGGGACTAGCGAACCCCTACGAGCAGTACTTC. This sequence encodes CASSHPGLANPYEQYF.

This clonotype was seen ten or more times. The chain has TRBV28 and TRBJ2-5; D is unresolved. V gave up 5 bases and J gave up 4 bases, with 11 bases separating them. Germline CDR1 is MDHEN and CDR2 is SYDVKM. The CDR3 runs to 13 residues. In nucleotides, the CDR3 is TGTGCCAGCAGTCTCCTGATTGGAGAGACCCAGTACTTC. This codes for CASSLLIGETQYF.

This clonotype was detected only a few times. The V and J genes are TRBV7-9 and TRBJ2-2; D is ambiguous. Per the germline V gene, CDR1 is SEHNR and CDR2 is FQNEAQ (reference sequence). Trimming pared 2 bases from V and 6 bases from J, leaving 13 bases between. This CDR3 comprises 15 residues. CDR3 amino acids: CASSLWAPGAGELFF. The DNA for the CDR3 is TGTGCCAGCAGCTTATGGGCTCCCGGAGCCGGGGAGCTGTTTTTT.

The V gene is TRBV9, the J gene TRBJ2-2; 9 bases fit TRBD2. The CDR3 is 15 amino acids. Unmatched junction bases numbered 4, after V lost 3 bases and J lost 4 bases. The germline V gene has CDR1 SGDLS and CDR2 YYNGEE. Here the CDR3 DNA reads TGTGCCAGCAGCGCAAGCGGGAGGACCACCGGGGAGCTGTTTTTT. Translated: CASSASGRTTGELFF.

This clonotype was seen more than once but under ten times. This sequence joins TRBV27 and TRBJ1-1; D might be TRBD1 (6 bases). The CDR3 totals 14 residues. Germline lookup yields CDR1 MNHEY and CDR2 SMNVEV (reference sequence). V lost 8 bases to trimming and J lost 1 base, with 14 bases between them. CDR3 DNA sequence: TGTGCCAGCGGTAGACAGGCGCCGAACACTGAAGCTTTCTTT. Protein sequence: CASGRQAPNTEAFF.

The chain uses TRBV20-1 and TRBJ2-5; D is ambiguous. The CDR3 runs 17 residues. V lost 1 base to trimming and J lost 5 bases, with 23 bases between them. CDR1 DFQATT and CDR2 SNEGSKA come from the germline V gene (reference sequence). CDR3 loop: CSARVPAALSPGETQYF. As DNA, the CDR3 is TGCAGTGCTAGAGTCCCGGCAGCTCTATCCCCTGGGGAGACCCAGTACTTC.

The chain recombines TRBV28 with TRBJ2-5, with D maybe TRBD1 (6 bases). This CDR3 region has 18 residues. V shed 5 bases and J shed 1 base, with 23 bases lying between them. Germline CDR1 reads MDHEN; CDR2 reads SYDVKM. The CDR3 sequence is CASSHQGLAGNLQETQYF. The CDR3 coding sequence is TGTGCCAGCAGTCATCAGGGGCTAGCAGGAAACCTCCAAGAGACCCAGTACTTC.